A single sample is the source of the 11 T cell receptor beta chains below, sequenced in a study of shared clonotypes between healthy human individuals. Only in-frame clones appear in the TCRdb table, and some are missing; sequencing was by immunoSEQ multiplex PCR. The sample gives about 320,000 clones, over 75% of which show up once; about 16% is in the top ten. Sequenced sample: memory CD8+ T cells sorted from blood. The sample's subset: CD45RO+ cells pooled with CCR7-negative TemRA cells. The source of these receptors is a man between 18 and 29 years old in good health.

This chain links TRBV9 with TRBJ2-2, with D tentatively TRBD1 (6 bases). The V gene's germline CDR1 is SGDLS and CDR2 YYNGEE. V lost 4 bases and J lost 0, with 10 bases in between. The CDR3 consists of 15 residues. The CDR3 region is CASSLAGANTGELFF. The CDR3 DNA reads TGTGCCAGCAGCTTGGCAGGGGCGAACACCGGGGAGCTGTTTTTT.

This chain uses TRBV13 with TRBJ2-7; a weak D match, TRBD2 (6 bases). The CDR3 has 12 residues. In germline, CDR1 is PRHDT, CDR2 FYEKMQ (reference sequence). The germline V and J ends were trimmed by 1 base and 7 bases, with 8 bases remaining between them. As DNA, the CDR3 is TGTGCCAGCAGCTTAGCGGGGGAAGAGCAGTACTTC. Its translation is CASSLAGEEQYF.

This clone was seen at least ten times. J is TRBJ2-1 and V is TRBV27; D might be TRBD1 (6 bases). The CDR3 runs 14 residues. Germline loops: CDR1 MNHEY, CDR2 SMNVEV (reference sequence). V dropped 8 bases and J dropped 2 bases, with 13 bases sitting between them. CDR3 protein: CASALQGTYNEQFF. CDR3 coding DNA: TGTGCCAGCGCACTACAGGGAACCTACAATGAGCAGTTCTTC.

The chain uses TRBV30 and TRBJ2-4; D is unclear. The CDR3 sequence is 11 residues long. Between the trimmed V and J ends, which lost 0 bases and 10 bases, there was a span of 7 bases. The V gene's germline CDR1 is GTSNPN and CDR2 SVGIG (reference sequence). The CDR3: CAWSVTEIQYF. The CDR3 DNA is TGTGCCTGGAGTGTAACGGAGATTCAGTACTTC.

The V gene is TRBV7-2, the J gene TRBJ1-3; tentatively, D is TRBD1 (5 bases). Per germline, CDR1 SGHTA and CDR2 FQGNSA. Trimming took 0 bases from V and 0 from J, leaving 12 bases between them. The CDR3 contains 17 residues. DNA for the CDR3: TGTGCCAGCAGCTTAGCAAGCGGGGGTTTCTCTGGAAACACCATATATTTT. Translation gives CASSLASGGFSGNTIYF.

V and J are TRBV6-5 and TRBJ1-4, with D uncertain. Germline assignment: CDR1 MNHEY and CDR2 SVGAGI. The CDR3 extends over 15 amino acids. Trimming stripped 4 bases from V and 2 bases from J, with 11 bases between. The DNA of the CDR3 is TGTGCCAGCAGTTCTTCCCGCGGGACTAATGAAAAACTGTTTTTT. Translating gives CASSSSRGTNEKLFF.

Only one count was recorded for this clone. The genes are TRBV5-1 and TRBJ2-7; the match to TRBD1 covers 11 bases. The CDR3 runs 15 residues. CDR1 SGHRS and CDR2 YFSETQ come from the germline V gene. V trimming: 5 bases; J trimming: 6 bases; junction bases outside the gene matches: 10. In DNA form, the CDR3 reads TGCGCCAGCAGATCCCCGGGACAGGGGGATCGCGAGCAGTACTTC. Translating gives CASRSPGQGDREQYF. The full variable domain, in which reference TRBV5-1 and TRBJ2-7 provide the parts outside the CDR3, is KAGVTQTPRYLIKTRGQQVTLSCSPISGHRSVSWYQQTPGQGLQFLFEYFSETQRNKGNFPGRFSGRQFSNSRSEMNVSTLELGDSALYLCASRSPGQGDREQYFGPGTRLTVT.

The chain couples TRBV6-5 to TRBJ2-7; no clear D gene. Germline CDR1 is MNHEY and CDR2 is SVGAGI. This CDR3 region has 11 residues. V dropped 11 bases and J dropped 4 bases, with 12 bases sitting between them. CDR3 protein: CAAGESYEQYF. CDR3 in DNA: TGTGCCGCAGGCGAATCTTACGAGCAGTACTTC.

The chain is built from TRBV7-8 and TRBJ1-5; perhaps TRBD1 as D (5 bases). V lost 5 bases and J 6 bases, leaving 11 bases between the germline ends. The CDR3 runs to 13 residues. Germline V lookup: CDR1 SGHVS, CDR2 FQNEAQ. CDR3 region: CASSHDSFQPQHF. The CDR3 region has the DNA TGTGCCAGCAGCCATGACAGTTTTCAGCCCCAGCATTTT.

In nucleotides, the CDR3 is TGTGCCAGCAGCTTAGCTTCGGCAGGGAGGGATGTCTACGAGCAGTACTTC. Translated, it gives CASSLASAGRDVYEQYF. V is TRBV7-9 and J is TRBJ2-7; 7 bases are shared with TRBD2. J gave up 3 bases and V 0 bases, and 11 bases lay outside the gene matches. Germline V gene data show CDR1 as SEHNR and CDR2 as FQNEAQ (reference sequence). This CDR3 spans 17 amino acids.

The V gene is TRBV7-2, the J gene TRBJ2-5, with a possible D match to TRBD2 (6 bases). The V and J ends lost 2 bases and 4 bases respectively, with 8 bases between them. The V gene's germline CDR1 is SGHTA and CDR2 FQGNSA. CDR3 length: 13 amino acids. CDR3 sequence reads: CASSLRETETQYF. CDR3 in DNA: TGTGCCAGCAGCTTACGGGAGACAGAGACCCAGTACTTC.